A single sample gave rise to the 3 T cell receptor beta chains below, sequenced in a study of CD8 T cells in ankylosing spondylitis. In TCRdb, the 5' RACE reads were re-called with MiXCR into one record per CDR3 protein. The repertoire consists of around 150,000 distinct CDR3 sequences, with roughly 34% occurring once and the leading ten covering about 5.5%. Sequences were obtained from synovial fluid, either unsorted or a sorted T cell fraction (not recorded which). These receptors originate from a male donor with ankylosing spondylitis.

The sample holds many counts of this clonotype. The rearrangement joins TRBV12-3 or TRBV12-4 to TRBJ1-5, with 7 bases aligning to TRBD1. CDR3 length: 15 residues. Trimming removed 5 bases from V and 6 bases from J; junction bases left unmatched: 10. CDR3 coding DNA: TGTGCCAGCAGTCCTACAGGGGTAATCGGTCAGCCCCAGCATTTT. Its protein product is CASSPTGVIGQPQHF.

This sequence joins TRBV29-1 and TRBJ1-1; the match to TRBD1 covers 7 bases. Germline-derived CDR1 and CDR2 are SQVTM and ANQGSEA. The CDR3 length is 14 residues. V was pared by 6 bases and J by 0 bases, with 7 bases of the junction left unmatched. The CDR3 region is CSVPGGGLNTEAFF. The CDR3 nucleotides read TGCAGCGTCCCAGGGGGGGGCCTGAACACTGAAGCTTTCTTT. Full variable domain (missing parts from reference TRBV29-1 and TRBJ1-1): SAVISQKPSRDICQRGTSLTIQCQVDSQVTMMFWYRQQPGQSLTLIATANQGSEATYESGFVIDKFPISRPNLTFSTLTVSNMSPEDSSIYLCSVPGGGLNTEAFFGQGTRLTVV.

The genes are TRBV7-2 and TRBJ2-4; tentatively, D is TRBD1 or TRBD2 (5 bases each). The CDR3 extends over 15 amino acids. Trimming removed 3 bases from V and 6 bases from J, with 15 bases in between. Germline CDR1 and CDR2: SGHTA and FQGNSA. The CDR3 is CASSFGIQGVNIQYF. The CDR3 nucleotides read TGTGCCAGCAGCTTCGGTATCCAGGGAGTAAACATTCAGTACTTC.